These 12 T cell receptor beta chains were all obtained from the same sample, sequenced in a study of blood T cells in healthy people across ages. Primers used in a second PCR of roughly 6 to 12 cycles were a sample-barcoded 5' primer and a J-beta primer mix. TCRdb passed the 5' RACE reads through MiXCR, listing each CDR3 protein once. The sample lists about 1.8 million distinct CDR3 sequences; about 49% were seen once. Sequencing used blood. The source of these receptors is a woman between 35 and 50 years old in good health.

The chain uses TRBV12-3 or TRBV12-4 and TRBJ1-2; possible D gene TRBD1, 6 bases. This CDR3 has 14 residues. Trimming took 5 bases from V and 10 from J, leaving 20 bases between them. Written as DNA, the CDR3 is TGTGCCAGCAGTATGGGACATTCAAGTCCAGCCTACACCTTC. It yields the protein CASSMGHSSPAYTF.

The chain joins TRBV20-1 to TRBJ2-1; the D is unclear. Deletions cut 4 bases from V and 7 bases from J, with 2 bases between. Germline values: CDR1 DFQATT, CDR2 SNEGSKA (reference sequence). The CDR3 spans 9 residues. The DNA of the CDR3 is TGCAGTGCTAAGAATGAGCAGTTCTTC. This sequence encodes CSAKNEQFF.

This sequence joins TRBV7-2 and TRBJ2-5, with 9 bases lining up with TRBD1. Trimming at V came to 5 bases and at J to 4 bases, leaving 8 bases not matched to a gene. Germline V lookup: CDR1 SGHTA, CDR2 FQGNSA. The CDR3 loop spans 15 amino acids. The CDR3 DNA reads as TGTGCCAGCAGCCCCGGACAGGGGAGAGGAGAGACCCAGTACTTC. Its translation is CASSPGQGRGETQYF. Variable domain in full (rest from reference TRBV7-2 and TRBJ2-5): GAGVSQSPSNKVTEKGKDVELRCDPISGHTALYWYRQSLGQGLEFLIYFQGNSAPDKSGLPSDRFSAERTGGSVSTLTIQRTQQEDSAVYLCASSPGQGRGETQYFGPGTRLLVL.

The genes are TRBV6-5 and TRBJ1-4; D is perhaps TRBD1 (5 bases). The germline CDR1 and CDR2 sequences are MNHEY and SVGAGI. The CDR3 extends over 12 amino acids. V lost 5 bases to trimming and J lost 7 bases, with 8 bases between them. In DNA form, the CDR3 reads TGTGCCAGCAGTGGGGGGAGTGAAAAACTGTTTTTT. As protein: CASSGGSEKLFF.

The chain has TRBV7-8 and TRBJ1-1; TRBD1 matches at 7 bases. V lost 1 base to trimming and J lost 7 bases; unmatched junction nucleotides: 9. This CDR3 contains 15 residues. Germline CDR1 reads SGHVS; CDR2 reads FQNEAQ. This chain's CDR3 is CASSLEGGRVGEAFF. The DNA of the CDR3 is TGTGCCAGCAGCTTAGAAGGGGGCCGAGTGGGTGAAGCTTTCTTT.

This clonotype was counted once. This chain links TRBV29-1 with TRBJ2-5, with D perhaps being TRBD1 or TRBD2 (5 bases each). V shed 4 bases and J shed 11 bases, with 17 bases lying between them. The germline gives CDR1 SQVTM, CDR2 ANQGSEA. The CDR3 covers 12 residues. The CDR3 protein is CSVGGPAGEQYF. As DNA, the CDR3 is TGCAGCGTTGGGGGACCTGCGGGTGAGCAGTACTTC. Full variable domain (outside the CDR3, taken from reference TRBV29-1 and TRBJ2-5): SAVISQKPSRDICQRGTSLTIQCQVDSQVTMMFWYRQQPGQSLTLIATANQGSEATYESGFVIDKFPISRPNLTFSTLTVSNMSPEDSSIYLCSVGGPAGEQYFGPGTRLLVL.

Turning to this clonotype: The junction departs from germline at one end; a sequencing error may be responsible. The chain employs TRBV29-1 and TRBJ1-2; D gene ambiguous. The CDR3 extends over 13 amino acids. Looked up from germline, CDR1 is SQVTM and CDR2 is ANQGSEA. The CDR3 sequence is CSALDGVNYGYIF. CDR3 coding DNA: TGCAGCGCCCTGGACGGCGTTAACTATGGCTACATCTTC.

The genes are TRBV24-1 and TRBJ2-1; 11 nucleotides match TRBD1. This CDR3 comprises 15 residues. The junction had 6 bases not matched to a gene; V was cut back by 4 bases and J by 8 bases. From germline, CDR1 is KGHDR and CDR2 SFDVKD. For the CDR3, the DNA is TGTGCCACCAGTGACCCCGGACAGGGGGCTGATGAGCAGTTCTTC. Translated, it gives CATSDPGQGADEQFF.

The rearrangement joins TRBV7-3 to TRBJ2-1; no reliable D call. V was trimmed by 1 base and J by 8 bases, leaving 12 bases between them. Looked up from germline, CDR1 is SGHTA and CDR2 is FQGTGA. This CDR3 comprises 14 residues. The CDR3 protein is CASSLNPGLDEQFF. The CDR3, as DNA: TGTGCCAGCAGCTTAAATCCCGGCCTGGATGAGCAGTTCTTC.

The DNA of the CDR3 is TGTGCCAGCACCCGACAGGGGGCGCAAGGAGATACGCAGTATTTT. It specifies CASTRQGAQGDTQYF. The rearrangement joins TRBV6-1 to TRBJ2-3, with TRBD1 matching 10 bases. CDR1 and CDR2 from the germline V gene are MNHNS and SASEGT. There are 15 residues in the CDR3. V trimming: 7 bases; J trimming: 5 bases; junction bases outside the gene matches: 9.

This clonotype was seen ten or more times. The V and J genes are TRBV12-3 or TRBV12-4 and TRBJ2-3, with D uncertain. Trimming left V 7 bases short and J 2 bases short, with 16 bases between. The CDR3 extends over 15 amino acids. This CDR3 is CASTLPGAPTDTQYF. As DNA, the CDR3 is TGTGCCAGCACCTTGCCAGGCGCTCCCACAGATACGCAGTATTTT.

The genes are TRBV9 and TRBJ2-6; the D is unclear. The CDR3 has 15 amino acids. Germline loops: CDR1 SGDLS, CDR2 YYNGEE. The germline V and J ends were trimmed by 3 bases and 3 bases, with 10 bases remaining between them. CDR3 in amino acids: CASSGPGIGANVLTF. In nucleotides, the CDR3 is TGTGCCAGCAGCGGGCCCGGTATTGGGGCCAACGTCCTGACTTTC.